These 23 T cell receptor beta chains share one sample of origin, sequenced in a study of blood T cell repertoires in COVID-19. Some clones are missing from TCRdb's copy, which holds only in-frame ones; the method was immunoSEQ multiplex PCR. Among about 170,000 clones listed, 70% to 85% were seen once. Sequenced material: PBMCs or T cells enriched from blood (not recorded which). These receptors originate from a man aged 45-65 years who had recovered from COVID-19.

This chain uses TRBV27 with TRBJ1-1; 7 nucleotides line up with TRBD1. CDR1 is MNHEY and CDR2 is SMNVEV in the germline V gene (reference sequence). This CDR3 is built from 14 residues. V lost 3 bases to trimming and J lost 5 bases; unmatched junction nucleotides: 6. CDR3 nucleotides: TGTGCCAGCAGTTTCGCAGGGGGATTTACTGAAGCTTTCTTT. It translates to CASSFAGGFTEAFF.

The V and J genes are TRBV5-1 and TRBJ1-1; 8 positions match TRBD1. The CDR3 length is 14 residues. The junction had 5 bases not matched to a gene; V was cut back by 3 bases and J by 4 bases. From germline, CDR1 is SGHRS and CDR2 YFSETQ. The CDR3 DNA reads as TGCGCCAGCAGCTCGGGACAGGTCTTCACTGAAGCTTTCTTT. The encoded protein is CASSSGQVFTEAFF.

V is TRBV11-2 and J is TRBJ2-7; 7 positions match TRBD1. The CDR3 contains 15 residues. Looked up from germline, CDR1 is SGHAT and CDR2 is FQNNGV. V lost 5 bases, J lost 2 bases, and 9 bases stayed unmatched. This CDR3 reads CASSVAGTAPYEQYF. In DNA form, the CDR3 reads TGTGCCAGCAGCGTAGCCGGGACAGCGCCCTACGAGCAGTACTTC. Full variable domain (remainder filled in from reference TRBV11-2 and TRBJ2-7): EAGVAQSPRYKIIEKRQSVAFWCNPISGHATLYWYQQILGQGPKLLIQFQNNGVVDDSQLPKDRFSAERLKGVDSTLKIQPAKLEDSAVYLCASSVAGTAPYEQYFGPGTRLTVT.

The CDR3 is CASSQQGYTIYF. CDR3 nucleotide sequence: TGTGCCAGCAGCCAACAGGGTTACACCATATATTTT. This sequence joins TRBV3-1 (or the pseudogene TRBV3-2) and TRBJ1-3; the D gene is possibly TRBD1 (5 bases). Per germline, CDR1 LGHDT and CDR2 YNNKEL (reference sequence). The CDR3 runs 12 residues. Between the trimmed V and J ends, which lost 2 bases and 8 bases, there was a span of 7 bases.

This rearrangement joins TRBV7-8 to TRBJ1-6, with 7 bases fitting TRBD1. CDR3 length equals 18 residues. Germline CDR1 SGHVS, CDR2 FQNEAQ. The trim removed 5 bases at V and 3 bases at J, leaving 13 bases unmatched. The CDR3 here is CASSPSPRQGFYNSPLHF. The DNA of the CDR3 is TGTGCCAGCAGCCCGTCACCCAGACAGGGATTCTATAATTCACCCCTCCACTTT.

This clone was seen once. CDR3 region: CASSPLFTGTGGYEQYF. CDR3 sequence (DNA): TGTGCCAGCAGCCCCCTCTTTACCGGGACAGGGGGCTACGAGCAGTACTTC. V gene TRBV11-2 combines with J gene TRBJ2-7, with 11 bases identical to TRBD1. The CDR3 is 17 residues long. Germline CDR1 SGHAT, CDR2 FQNNGV. V was pared by 5 bases and J by 3 bases, with 12 bases of the junction left unmatched. Combining the CDR3 with reference TRBV11-2 and TRBJ2-7 gives the whole variable domain EAGVAQSPRYKIIEKRQSVAFWCNPISGHATLYWYQQILGQGPKLLIQFQNNGVVDDSQLPKDRFSAERLKGVDSTLKIQPAKLEDSAVYLCASSPLFTGTGGYEQYFGPGTRLTVT.

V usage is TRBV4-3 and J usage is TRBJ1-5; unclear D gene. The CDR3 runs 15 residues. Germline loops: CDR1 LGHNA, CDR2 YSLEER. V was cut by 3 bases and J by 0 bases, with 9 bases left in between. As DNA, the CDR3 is TGCGCCAGCAGCCACACTACCGCTAGCAATCAGCCCCAGCATTTT. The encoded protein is CASSHTTASNQPQHF.

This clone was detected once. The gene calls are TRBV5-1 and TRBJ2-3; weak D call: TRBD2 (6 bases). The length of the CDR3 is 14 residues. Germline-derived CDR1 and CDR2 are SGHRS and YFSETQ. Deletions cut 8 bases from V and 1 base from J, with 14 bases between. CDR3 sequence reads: CASSWGGGTDTQYF. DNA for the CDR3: TGCGCCAGTTCCTGGGGCGGGGGCACAGATACGCAGTATTTT.

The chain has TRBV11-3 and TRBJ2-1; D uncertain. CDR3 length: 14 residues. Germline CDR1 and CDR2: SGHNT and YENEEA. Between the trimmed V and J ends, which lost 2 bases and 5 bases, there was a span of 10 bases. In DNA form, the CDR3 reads TGTGCCAGCAGCTTACAATGGCAAAACAATGAGCAGTTCTTC. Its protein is CASSLQWQNNEQFF. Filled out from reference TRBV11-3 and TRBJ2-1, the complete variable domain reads EAGVVQSPRYKIIEKKQPVAFWCNPISGHNTLYWYLQNLGQGPELLIRYENEEAVDDSQLPKDRFSAERLKGVDSTLKIQPAELGDSAVYLCASSLQWQNNEQFFGPGTRLTVL.

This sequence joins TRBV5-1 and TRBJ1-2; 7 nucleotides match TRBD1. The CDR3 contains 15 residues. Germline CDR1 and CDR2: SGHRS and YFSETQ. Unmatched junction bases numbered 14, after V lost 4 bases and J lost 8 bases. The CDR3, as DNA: TGCGCCAGCAGCCTAACTTTTGACAGGGATGACGGCTACACCTTC. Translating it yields CASSLTFDRDDGYTF.

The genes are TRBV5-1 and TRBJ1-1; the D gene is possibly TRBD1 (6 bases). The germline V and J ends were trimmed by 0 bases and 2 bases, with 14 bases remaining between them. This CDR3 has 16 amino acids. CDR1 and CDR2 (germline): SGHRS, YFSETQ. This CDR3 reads CASSLDKDRPNTEAFF. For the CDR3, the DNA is TGCGCCAGCAGCTTGGACAAGGACAGACCCAACACTGAAGCTTTCTTT.

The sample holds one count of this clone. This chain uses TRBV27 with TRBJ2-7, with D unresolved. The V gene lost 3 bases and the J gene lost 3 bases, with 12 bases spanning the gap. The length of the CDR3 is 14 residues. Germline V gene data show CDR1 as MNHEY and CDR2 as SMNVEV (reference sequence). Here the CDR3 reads CASSFGQAYYEQYF. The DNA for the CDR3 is TGTGCCAGCAGTTTCGGTCAGGCCTACTACGAGCAGTACTTC.

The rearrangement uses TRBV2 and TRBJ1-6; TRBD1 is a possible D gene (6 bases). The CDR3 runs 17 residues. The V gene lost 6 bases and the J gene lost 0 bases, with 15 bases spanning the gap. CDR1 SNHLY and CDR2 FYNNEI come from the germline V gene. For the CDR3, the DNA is TGTGCCAGCAGAAGTGCTACCAGGGGCTCCTATAATTCACCCCTCCACTTT. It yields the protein CASRSATRGSYNSPLHF.

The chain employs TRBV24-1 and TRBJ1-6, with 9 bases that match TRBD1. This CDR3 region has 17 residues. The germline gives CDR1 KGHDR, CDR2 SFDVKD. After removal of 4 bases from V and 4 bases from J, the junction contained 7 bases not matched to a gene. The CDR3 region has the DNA TGTGCCACCAGTGACCCCGGGACAGGGCAATATAATTCACCCCTCCACTTT. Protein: CATSDPGTGQYNSPLHF.

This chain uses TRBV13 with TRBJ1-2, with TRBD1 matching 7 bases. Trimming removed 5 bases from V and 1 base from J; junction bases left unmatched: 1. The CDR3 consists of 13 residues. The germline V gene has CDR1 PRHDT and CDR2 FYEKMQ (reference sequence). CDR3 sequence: CASSRDSNYGYTF. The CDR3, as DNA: TGTGCCAGCAGCCGGGACAGTAACTATGGCTACACCTTC.

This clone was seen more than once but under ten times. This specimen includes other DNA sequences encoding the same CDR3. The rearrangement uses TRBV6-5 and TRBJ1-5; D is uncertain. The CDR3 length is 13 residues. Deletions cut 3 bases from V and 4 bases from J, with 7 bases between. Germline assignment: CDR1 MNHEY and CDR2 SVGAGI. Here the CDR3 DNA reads TGTGCCAGCAGTTATAGAGGGAATCAGCCCCAGCATTTT. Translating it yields CASSYRGNQPQHF.

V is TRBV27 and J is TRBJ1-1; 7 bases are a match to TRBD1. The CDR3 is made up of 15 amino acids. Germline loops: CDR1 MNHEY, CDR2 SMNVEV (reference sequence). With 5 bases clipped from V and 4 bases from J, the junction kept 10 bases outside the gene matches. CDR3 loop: CASSLGTAVSTEAFF. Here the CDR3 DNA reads TGTGCCAGCAGTCTCGGGACAGCGGTGAGCACTGAAGCTTTCTTT.

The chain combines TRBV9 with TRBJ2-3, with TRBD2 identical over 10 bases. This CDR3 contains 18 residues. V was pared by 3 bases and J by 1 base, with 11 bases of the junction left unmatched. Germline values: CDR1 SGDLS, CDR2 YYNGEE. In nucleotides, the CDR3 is TGTGCCAGCAGCGCAGACGCCCTAGCGGGGGCCCGCACAGATACGCAGTATTTT. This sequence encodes CASSADALAGARTDTQYF.

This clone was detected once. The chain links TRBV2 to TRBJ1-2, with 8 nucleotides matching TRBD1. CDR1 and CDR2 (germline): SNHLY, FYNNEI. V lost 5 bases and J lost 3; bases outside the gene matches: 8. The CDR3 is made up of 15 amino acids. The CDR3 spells CASSLQGAIYYGYTF. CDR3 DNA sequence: TGTGCCAGCAGTCTCCAGGGGGCCATATACTATGGCTACACCTTC.

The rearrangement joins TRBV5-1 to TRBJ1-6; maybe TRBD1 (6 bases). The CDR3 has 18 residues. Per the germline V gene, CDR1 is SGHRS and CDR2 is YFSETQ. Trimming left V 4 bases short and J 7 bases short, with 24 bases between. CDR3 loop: CASSLGQPRGSRNSPLHF. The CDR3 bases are TGCGCCAGCAGCCTTGGACAGCCTAGGGGGTCGAGGAATTCACCCCTCCACTTT.

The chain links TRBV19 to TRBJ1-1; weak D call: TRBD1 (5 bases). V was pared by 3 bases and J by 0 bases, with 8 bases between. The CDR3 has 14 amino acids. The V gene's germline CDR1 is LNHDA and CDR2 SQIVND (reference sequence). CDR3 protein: CASSMGGVNTEAFF. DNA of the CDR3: TGTGCCAGTAGTATGGGAGGGGTGAACACTGAAGCTTTCTTT.

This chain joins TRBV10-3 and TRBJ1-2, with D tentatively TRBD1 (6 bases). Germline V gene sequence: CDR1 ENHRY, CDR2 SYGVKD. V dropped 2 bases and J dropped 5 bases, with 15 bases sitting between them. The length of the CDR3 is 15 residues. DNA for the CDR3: TGTGCCATCAGTGAGGGGGGGGCCGGACGATATGGCTACACCTTC. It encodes CAISEGGAGRYGYTF.

CDR3 DNA sequence: TGTGCCAGCAGCTTAGTTGGGACAGGGAGGGAAAAACTGTTTTTT. Its protein product is CASSLVGTGREKLFF. This sequence joins TRBV7-6 and TRBJ1-4; TRBD1 aligns across 9 bases. Germline loops: CDR1 SGHVS, CDR2 FNYEAQ. This CDR3 has 15 amino acids. Trimming removed 1 base from V and 8 bases from J; junction bases left unmatched: 5.